This paragraph covers one TCR beta chain sequence. No antigen is known for it. This table comes from immunoSEQ multiplex PCR, and its TCRdb copy is limited to in-frame clones, with some not included. The sample lists about 92,000 clones; roughly 90% were seen once. This sample is part of a study of T cell responses to AZD1222 COVID-19 vaccine. Looking at the study overall: Second doses that came at about 4 or about 12 weeks were put together.

Findings of the study overall: Nearly half of spike-specific TCRs reportedly go after variant regions that carry no mutations. Only 5 or 6 individuals given AZD1222 were seropositive at baseline. Clonal diversity may have been underestimated, and the donors were mostly white British, with more females than males.

Germline V lookup: CDR1 SGHTA, CDR2 FQGTGA. This CDR3 contains 13 residues. Trimming shortened V by 5 bases and J by 3 bases, and 9 bases separated the two germline ends. This material consisted of peripheral blood, taken on day 0 of AZD1222 vaccination. The sequence came from an adult in good health. V gene TRBV7-3 combines with J gene TRBJ2-3; D may be TRBD1 (5 bases). The CDR3 loop reads CASSPPGTDTQYF. The CDR3 bases are TGTGCCAGCAGCCCCCCAGGGACAGATACGCAGTATTTT. The entire variable domain, with the rest obtained from reference TRBV7-3 and TRBJ2-3, is as follows: GAGVSQTPSNKVTEKGKYVELRCDPISGHTALYWYRQSLGQGPEFLIYFQGTGAADDSGLPNDRFFAVRPEGSVSTLKIQRTERGDSAVYLCASSPPGTDTQYFGPGTRLTVL.